This TCR beta chain was obtained from a study of cytomegalovirus exposure and HLA in healthy donors. Study summary: Early release data held about 92 million unique TCRs from HLA-typed donors.

General observations from the study: The authors considered a cluster of highly shared sequence variants likely to be a sequencing artifact.

The study ran its PCR with 60 Vbeta and 13 Jbeta primers. Sequencing was performed with immunoSEQ multiplex PCR; in TCRdb, only in-frame clones are kept and a portion is missing. The top ten hold under 1.5% of the sample, which has roughly 170,000 clones, 80% to 90% seen once. Turning to this clone: Its cognate antigen is unknown.

The V gene end was trimmed by 5 bases and the J gene end by 4 bases; junction bases not matched to a gene: 8. Germline V gene sequence: CDR1 SGHTA, CDR2 FQGNSA. The CDR3 spans 16 residues. The receptor was isolated from a girl aged 2-15 years in good health and CMV-seropositive. The sequenced sample was PBMCs. The chain recombines TRBV7-2 with TRBJ2-1, with TRBD2 matching 10 bases. The CDR3 sequence: CASSHIAGGIYNEQFF. The CDR3 region has the DNA TGTGCCAGCAGCCACATAGCGGGGGGTATTTACAATGAGCAGTTCTTC.